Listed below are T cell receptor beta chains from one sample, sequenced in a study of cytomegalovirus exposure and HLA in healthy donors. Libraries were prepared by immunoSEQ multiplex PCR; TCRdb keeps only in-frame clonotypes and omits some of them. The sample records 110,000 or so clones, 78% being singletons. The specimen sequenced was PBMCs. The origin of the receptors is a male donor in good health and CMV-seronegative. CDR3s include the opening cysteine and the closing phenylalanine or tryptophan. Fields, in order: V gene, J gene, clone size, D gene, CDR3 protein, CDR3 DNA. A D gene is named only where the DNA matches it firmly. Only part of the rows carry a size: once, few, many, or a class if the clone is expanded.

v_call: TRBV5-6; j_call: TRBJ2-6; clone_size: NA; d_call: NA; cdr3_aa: CASSLGLSGANVLTF; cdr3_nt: TGTGCCAGCAGCTTGGGGCTCTCTGGGGCCAACGTCCTGACTTTC
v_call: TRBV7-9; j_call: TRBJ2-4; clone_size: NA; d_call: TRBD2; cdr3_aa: CASSLLAGPELAKNIQYF; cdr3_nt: TGTGCCAGCAGCTTGCTAGCGGGACCCGAACTAGCCAAAAACATTCAGTACTTC
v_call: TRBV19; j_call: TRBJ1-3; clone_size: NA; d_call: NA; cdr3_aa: CVSLLGGNSGNTIYF; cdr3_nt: TGTGTCAGCCTTCTCGGCGGTAACTCTGGAAACACCATATATTTT
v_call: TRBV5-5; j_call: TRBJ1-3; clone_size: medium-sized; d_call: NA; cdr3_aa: CASSGAAMTGNTIYF; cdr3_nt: TGTGCCAGCAGCGGGGCGGCGATGACTGGAAACACCATATATTTT
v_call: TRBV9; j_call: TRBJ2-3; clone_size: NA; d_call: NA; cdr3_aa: CASSWEGGEDTQYF; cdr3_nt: TGTGCCAGCAGCTGGGAGGGGGGGGAAGATACGCAGTATTTT
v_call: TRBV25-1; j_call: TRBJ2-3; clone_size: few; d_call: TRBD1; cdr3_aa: CASRNPGTVGTDTQYF; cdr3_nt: TGTGCCAGCAGAAATCCCGGGACAGTCGGCACAGATACGCAGTATTTT
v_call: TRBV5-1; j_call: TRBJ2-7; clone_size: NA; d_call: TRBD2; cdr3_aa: CASSLGTGTSGRYEQYF; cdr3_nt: TGCGCCAGCAGCTTGGGTACCGGGACTAGCGGGAGGTACGAGCAGTACTTC
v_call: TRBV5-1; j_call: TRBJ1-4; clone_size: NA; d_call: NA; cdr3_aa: CASSLDSGSEKLFF; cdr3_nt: TGCGCCAGCAGCTTGGATTCGGGTTCTGAAAAACTGTTTTTT
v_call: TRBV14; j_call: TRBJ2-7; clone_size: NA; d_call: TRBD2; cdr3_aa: CASSQLSSGSYEQYF; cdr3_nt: TGTGCCAGCAGCCAACTGTCTAGCGGGAGCTACGAGCAGTACTTC
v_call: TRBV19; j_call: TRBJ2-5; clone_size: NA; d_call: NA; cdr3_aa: CASSQQGKAQYF; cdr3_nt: TGTGCCAGTAGTCAGCAGGGGAAGGCCCAGTACTTC
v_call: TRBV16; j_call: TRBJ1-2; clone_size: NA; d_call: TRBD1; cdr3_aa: CASSHRQGAGGYTF; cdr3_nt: TGTGCCAGCAGCCACCGACAGGGGGCTGGTGGCTACACCTTC
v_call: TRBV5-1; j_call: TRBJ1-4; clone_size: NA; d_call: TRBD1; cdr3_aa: CAAARDRNNEKLFF; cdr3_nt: TGCGCCGCCGCCCGGGACAGGAATAATGAAAAACTGTTTTTT
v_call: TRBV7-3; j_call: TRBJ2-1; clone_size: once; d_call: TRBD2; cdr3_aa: CASSSPGTTRYNEQFF; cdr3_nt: TGTGCCAGCAGCAGCCCCGGGACTACAAGATACAATGAGCAGTTCTTC
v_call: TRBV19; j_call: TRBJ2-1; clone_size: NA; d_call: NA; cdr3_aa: CASTGERVWGNEQFF; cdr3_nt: TGTGCCAGTACCGGGGAGCGGGTATGGGGGAATGAGCAGTTCTTC
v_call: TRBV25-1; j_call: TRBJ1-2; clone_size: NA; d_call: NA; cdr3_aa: CASSEGGGGFYGYTF; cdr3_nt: TGTGCCAGCAGTGAAGGAGGGGGAGGGTTCTATGGCTACACCTTC
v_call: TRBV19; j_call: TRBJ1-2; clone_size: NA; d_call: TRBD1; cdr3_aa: CASSMGTGESRGYGYTF; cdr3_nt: TGTGCCAGTAGTATGGGGACAGGAGAATCACGGGGGTATGGCTACACCTTC
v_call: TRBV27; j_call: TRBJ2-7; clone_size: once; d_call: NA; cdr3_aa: CASSPGLTLYEQYF; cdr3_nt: TGTGCCAGCAGCCCAGGACTTACTTTATACGAGCAGTACTTC
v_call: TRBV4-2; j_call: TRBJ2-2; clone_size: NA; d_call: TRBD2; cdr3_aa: CASSHGLENENTGELFF; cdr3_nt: TGTGCCAGCAGCCATGGACTAGAAAATGAGAACACCGGGGAGCTGTTTTTT
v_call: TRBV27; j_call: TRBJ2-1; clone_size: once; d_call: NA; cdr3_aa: CASSSNYNEQFF; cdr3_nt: TGTGCCAGCAGTTCTAACTACAATGAGCAGTTCTTC
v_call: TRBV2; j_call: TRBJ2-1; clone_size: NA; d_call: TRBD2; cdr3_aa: CASKGLGYNEQFF; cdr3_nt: TGTGCCAGCAAGGGACTAGGTTACAATGAGCAGTTCTTC
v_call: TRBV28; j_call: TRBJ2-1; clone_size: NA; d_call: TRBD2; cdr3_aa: CASSAFSGSSHNEQFF; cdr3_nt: TGTGCCAGCAGTGCCTTTAGCGGGAGTTCCCACAATGAGCAGTTCTTC
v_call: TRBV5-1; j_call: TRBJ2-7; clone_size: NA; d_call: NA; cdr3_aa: CASRQGDYEQYF; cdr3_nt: TGCGCCAGCAGACAGGGAGACTACGAGCAGTACTTC
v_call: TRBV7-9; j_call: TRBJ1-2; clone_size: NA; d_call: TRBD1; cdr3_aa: CASSSTGANYGYTF; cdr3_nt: TGCGCCAGCAGCTCAACAGGGGCGAACTATGGCTACACCTTC
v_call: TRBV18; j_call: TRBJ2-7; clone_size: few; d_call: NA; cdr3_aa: CASSPGGLREQYF; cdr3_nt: TGTGCCAGCTCACCCGGGGGGCTGAGGGAGCAGTACTTC
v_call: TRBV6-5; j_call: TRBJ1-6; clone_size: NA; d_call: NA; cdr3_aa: CASREQDSPLHF; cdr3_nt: TGTGCCAGCAGGGAGCAAGATTCACCCCTCCACTTT
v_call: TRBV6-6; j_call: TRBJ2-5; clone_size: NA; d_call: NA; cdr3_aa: CASSYVKTGQETQYF; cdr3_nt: TGTGCCAGCAGTTATGTTAAGACAGGACAAGAGACCCAGTACTTC
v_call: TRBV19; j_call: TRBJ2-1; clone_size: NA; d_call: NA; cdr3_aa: CASADSPANEQFF; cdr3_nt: TGTGCCAGTGCAGACAGTCCAGCAAATGAGCAGTTCTTC
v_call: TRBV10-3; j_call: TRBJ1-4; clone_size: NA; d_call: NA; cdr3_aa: CAISTTGNEKLFF; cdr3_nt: TGTGCCATCAGCACTACAGGGAATGAAAAACTGTTTTTT
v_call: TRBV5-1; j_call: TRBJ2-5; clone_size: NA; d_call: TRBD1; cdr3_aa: CASSSGGGETQYF; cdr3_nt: TGCGCCAGCAGCTCAGGGGGCGGGGAGACCCAGTACTTC
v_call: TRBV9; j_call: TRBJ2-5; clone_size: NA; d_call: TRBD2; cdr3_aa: CASSVGGGNGETQYF; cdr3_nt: TGTGCCAGCAGCGTAGGGGGGGGGAACGGGGAGACCCAGTACTTC
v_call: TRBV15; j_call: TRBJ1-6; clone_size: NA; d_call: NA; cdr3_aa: CATSTEDGDSPLHF; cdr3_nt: TGTGCCACCAGCACAGAAGACGGAGATTCACCCCTCCACTTT
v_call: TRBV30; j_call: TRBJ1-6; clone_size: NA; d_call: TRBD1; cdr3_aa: CAWRGQGSNSPLHF; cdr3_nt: TGTGCCTGGAGGGGACAGGGATCAAATTCACCCCTCCACTTT
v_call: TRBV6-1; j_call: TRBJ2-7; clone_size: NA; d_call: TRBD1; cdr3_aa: CASSDTGGPYEQYF; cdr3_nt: TGTGCCAGCAGTGACACAGGGGGACCCTACGAGCAGTACTTC
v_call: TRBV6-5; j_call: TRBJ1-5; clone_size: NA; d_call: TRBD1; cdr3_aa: CASSAGTEPHQPQHF; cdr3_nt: TGTGCCAGCAGTGCGGGGACAGAACCCCATCAGCCCCAGCATTTT
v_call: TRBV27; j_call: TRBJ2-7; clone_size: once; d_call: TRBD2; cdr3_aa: CASSFPASGSPREQYF; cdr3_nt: TGTGCCAGCAGTTTCCCGGCTAGCGGGAGTCCCAGAGAGCAGTACTTC
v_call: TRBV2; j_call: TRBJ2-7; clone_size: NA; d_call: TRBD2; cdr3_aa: CASRRGETALGEQYF; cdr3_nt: TGTGCCAGCAGGCGGGGGGAGACAGCCCTCGGCGAGCAGTACTTC
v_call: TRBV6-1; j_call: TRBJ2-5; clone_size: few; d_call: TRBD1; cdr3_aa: CASSRAGQGETQYF; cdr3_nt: TGTGCCAGCAGTCGAGCCGGACAGGGCGAGACCCAGTACTTC
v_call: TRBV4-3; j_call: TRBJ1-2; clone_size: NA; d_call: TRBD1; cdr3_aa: CASSHEPGQGNYGYTF; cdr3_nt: TGCGCCAGCAGCCATGAACCGGGACAGGGGAACTATGGCTACACCTTC
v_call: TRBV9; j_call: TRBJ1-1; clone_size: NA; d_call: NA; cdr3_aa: CASSTSGISGLQAEAFF; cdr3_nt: TGTGCCAGCAGCACGAGCGGTATTTCGGGCCTGCAGGCTGAAGCTTTCTTT
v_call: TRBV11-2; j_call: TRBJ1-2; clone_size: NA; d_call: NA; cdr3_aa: CASSPGQPTYGYTF; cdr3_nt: TGTGCCAGCAGCCCTGGACAACCGACCTATGGCTACACCTTC
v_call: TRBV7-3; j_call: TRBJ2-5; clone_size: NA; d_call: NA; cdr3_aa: CASSLERQGTQYF; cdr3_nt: TGTGCCAGCAGCTTAGAGAGGCAGGGGACCCAGTACTTC